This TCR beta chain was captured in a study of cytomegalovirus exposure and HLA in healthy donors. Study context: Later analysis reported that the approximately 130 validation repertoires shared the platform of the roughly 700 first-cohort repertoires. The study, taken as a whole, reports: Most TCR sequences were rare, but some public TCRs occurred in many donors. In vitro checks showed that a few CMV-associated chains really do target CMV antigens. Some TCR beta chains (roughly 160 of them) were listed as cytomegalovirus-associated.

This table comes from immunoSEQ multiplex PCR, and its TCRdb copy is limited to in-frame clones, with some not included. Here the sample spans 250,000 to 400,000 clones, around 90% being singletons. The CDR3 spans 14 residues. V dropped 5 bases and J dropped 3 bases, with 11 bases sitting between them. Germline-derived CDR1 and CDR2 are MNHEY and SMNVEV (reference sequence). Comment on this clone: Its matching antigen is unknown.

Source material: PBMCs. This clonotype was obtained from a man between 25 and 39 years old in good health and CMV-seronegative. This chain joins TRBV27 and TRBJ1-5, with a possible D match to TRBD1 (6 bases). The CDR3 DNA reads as TGTGCCAGCAGTCTACAGGGCCTCAATCAGCCCCAGCATTTT. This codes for CASSLQGLNQPQHF.